Listed below are T cell receptor beta chains from one sample, sequenced in a study of PD-1 blockade in classical Hodgkin lymphoma. Some clones are missing from TCRdb's copy, which holds only in-frame ones; the method was immunoSEQ multiplex PCR. This table has about 94,000 clones, nearly 90% appearing once. Here the sequenced sample was peripheral blood mononuclear cells (PBMCs), taken before the second cycle of nivolumab. These receptors were collected from a human donor with classical Hodgkin lymphoma. CDR3s include the opening cysteine and the closing phenylalanine or tryptophan. D genes are given only for firm matches. Clone size appears in some rows only: once, few, many, or a class for an expanded clone.

V gene: TRBV7-9
D gene: TRBD1
J gene: TRBJ1-2
clone size: NA
CDR3 protein: CASSLIGTGEDGYTF

V gene: TRBV5-8
D gene: NA
J gene: TRBJ1-1
clone size: NA
CDR3 protein: CASSLDEQGLLRNTEAFF

V gene: TRBV7-9
D gene: NA
J gene: TRBJ1-1
clone size: once
CDR3 protein: CASSLEGPTEAFF

V gene: TRBV19
D gene: NA
J gene: TRBJ2-2
clone size: NA
CDR3 protein: CASSPRTEPNTGELFF

V gene: TRBV6-1
D gene: TRBD1
J gene: TRBJ2-7
clone size: NA
CDR3 protein: CAGRQGAREQYF

V gene: TRBV11-2
D gene: NA
J gene: TRBJ2-1
clone size: NA
CDR3 protein: CASSLGSRGAGNEQFF

V gene: TRBV2
D gene: NA
J gene: TRBJ1-2
clone size: few
CDR3 protein: CASSGDWGTGGYTF

V gene: TRBV21-1
D gene: NA
J gene: TRBJ1-5
clone size: NA
CDR3 protein: CASSHCGTLSLYSNQPQHF

V gene: TRBV2
D gene: NA
J gene: TRBJ2-3
clone size: NA
CDR3 protein: CASSEVAAVAQYF

V gene: TRBV5-8
D gene: TRBD1
J gene: TRBJ1-3
clone size: NA
CDR3 protein: CASSFPDRVVDGNTIYF

V gene: TRBV6-5
D gene: NA
J gene: TRBJ1-2
clone size: NA
CDR3 protein: CASSYSPSVPNYGYTF

V gene: TRBV10-3
D gene: TRBD2
J gene: TRBJ2-3
clone size: NA
CDR3 protein: CAISESLRTSGDTDTQYF

V gene: TRBV6-5
D gene: TRBD1
J gene: TRBJ2-1
clone size: NA
CDR3 protein: CASSYTGTGVYNEQFF

V gene: TRBV7-9
D gene: NA
J gene: TRBJ2-3
clone size: few
CDR3 protein: CASSAAQRPVTDTQYF

V gene: TRBV28
D gene: TRBD1
J gene: TRBJ1-5
clone size: NA
CDR3 protein: CASNRGRQPQHF

V gene: TRBV4-2
D gene: NA
J gene: TRBJ2-1
clone size: NA
CDR3 protein: CASSHGGYNEQFF

V gene: TRBV11-2
D gene: NA
J gene: TRBJ2-3
clone size: NA
CDR3 protein: CASSFGSSPTDTQYF

V gene: TRBV19
D gene: TRBD1
J gene: TRBJ2-5
clone size: NA
CDR3 protein: CASSTYRDRKFPPRETQYF

V gene: TRBV5-6
D gene: TRBD1
J gene: TRBJ2-7
clone size: NA
CDR3 protein: CASSSGQGPYEQYF